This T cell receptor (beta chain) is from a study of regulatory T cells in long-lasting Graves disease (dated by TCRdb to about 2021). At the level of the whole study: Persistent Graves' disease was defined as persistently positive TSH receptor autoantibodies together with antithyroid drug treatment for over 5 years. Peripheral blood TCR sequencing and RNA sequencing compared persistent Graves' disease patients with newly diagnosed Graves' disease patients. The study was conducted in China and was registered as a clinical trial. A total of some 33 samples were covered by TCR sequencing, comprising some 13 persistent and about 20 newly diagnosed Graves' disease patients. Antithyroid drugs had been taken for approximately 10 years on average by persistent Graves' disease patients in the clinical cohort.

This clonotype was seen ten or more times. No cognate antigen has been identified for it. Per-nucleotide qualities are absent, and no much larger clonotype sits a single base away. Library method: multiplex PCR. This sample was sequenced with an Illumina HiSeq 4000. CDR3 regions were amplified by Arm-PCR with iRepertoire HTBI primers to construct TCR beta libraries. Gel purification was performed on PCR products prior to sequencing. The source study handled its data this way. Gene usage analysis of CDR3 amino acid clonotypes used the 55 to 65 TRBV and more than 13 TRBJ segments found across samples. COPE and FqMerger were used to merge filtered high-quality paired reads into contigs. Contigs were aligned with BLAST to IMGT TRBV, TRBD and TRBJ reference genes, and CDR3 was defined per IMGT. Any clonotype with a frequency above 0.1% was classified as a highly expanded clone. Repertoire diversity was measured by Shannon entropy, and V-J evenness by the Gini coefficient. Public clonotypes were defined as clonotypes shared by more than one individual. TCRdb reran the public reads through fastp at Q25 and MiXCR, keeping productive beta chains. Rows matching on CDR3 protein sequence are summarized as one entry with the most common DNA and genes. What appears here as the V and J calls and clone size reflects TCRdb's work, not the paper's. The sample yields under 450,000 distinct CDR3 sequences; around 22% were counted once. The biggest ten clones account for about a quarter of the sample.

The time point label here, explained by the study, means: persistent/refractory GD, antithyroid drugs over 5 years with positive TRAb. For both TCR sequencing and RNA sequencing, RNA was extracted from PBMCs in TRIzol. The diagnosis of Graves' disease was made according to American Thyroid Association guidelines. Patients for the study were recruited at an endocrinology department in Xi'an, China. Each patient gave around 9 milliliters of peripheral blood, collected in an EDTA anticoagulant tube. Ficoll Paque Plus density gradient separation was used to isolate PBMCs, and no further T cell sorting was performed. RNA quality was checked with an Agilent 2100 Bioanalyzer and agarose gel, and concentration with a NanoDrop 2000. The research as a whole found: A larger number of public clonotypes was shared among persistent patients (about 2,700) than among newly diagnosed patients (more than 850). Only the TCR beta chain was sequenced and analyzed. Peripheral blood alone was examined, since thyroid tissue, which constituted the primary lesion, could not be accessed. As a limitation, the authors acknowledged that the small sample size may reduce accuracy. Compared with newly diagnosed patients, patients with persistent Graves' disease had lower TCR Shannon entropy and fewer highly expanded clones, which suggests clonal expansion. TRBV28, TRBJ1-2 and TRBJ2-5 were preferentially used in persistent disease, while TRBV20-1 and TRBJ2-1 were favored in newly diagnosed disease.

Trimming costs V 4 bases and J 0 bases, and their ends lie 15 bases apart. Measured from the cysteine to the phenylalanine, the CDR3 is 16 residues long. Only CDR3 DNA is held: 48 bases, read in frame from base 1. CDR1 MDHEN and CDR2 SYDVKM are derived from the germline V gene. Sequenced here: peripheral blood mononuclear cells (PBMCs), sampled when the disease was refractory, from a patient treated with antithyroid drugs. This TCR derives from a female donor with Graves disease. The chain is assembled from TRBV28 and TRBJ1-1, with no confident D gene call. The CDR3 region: CASSSEHVPLNTEAFF. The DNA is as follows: TGTGCCAGCAGTTCGGAACACGTCCCACTGAACACTGAAGCTTTCTTT.